These 26 T cell receptor beta chains originate from one sample sequenced in a study of tumor-infiltrating lymphocytes in primary liver carcinoma. Starting material of 500 ng total RNA yielded TCR beta cDNA via a constant-region primer. Each TCR beta library was derived from three nested multiplex PCR rounds that employed slightly modified ARM-PCR. With TRBV1-TRBV30 forward primers and a C-beta reverse primer, the first two PCR rounds were run for around 10 cycles each. TCRdb called the multiplex PCR reads again in MiXCR, with one record for every CDR3 protein. The sample carries over 40,000 distinct CDR3 sequences, over 75% recorded once. Each 20-30 mg portion of unsorted bulk tissue served as the source for co-extraction of RNA and DNA. The sequenced sample was liver tumor tissue from sampling region 5. Indicated subset: tumor region T5, tumor centre. The receptors derive from a man aged 35-49 years with primary liver carcinoma and hepatitis B virus infection.

As for this clonotype: At one end, the junction sequence differs from germline, possibly due to a read error. This chain's CDR3 is CASSPPTPTGWETHYF. The CDR3 DNA sequence: TGTGCCAGTAGTCCCCCTACCCCGACAGGTTGGGAGACCCATTACTTC. The chain has TRBV28 and TRBJ2-5, with D perhaps TRBD1 (6 bases). Germline values: CDR1 MDHEN, CDR2 SYDVKM. The CDR3 contains 16 residues. Complete variable domain (other parts from reference TRBV28 and TRBJ2-5): DVKVTQSSRYLVKRTGEKVFLECVQDMDHENMFWYRQDPGLGLRLIYFSYDVKMKEKGDIPEGYSVSREKKERFSLILESASTNQTSMYLCASSPPTPTGWETHYFGPGTRLLVL.

A word on this clonotype: The junction departs from germline at one end; a sequencing error may be responsible. V usage is TRBV11-2 and J usage is TRBJ2-7, with a weak D call TRBD2 (6 bases). The CDR3 spans 15 residues. The V gene's germline CDR1 is SGHAT and CDR2 FQNNGV. The CDR3 coding sequence is TGTGCCAGCAGCTTAGGGCCGGGAGCGGACTGCGAGCTGTACTTT. Protein product: CASSLGPGADCELYF.

Points on this clonotype: A junction boundary mismatches the germline segment, possibly from a read error. The gene calls are TRBV11-2 and TRBJ2-5; D unresolved. Germline V CDR1 and CDR2: SGHAT, FQNNGV. The CDR3 spans 12 residues. In DNA form, the CDR3 reads TGTGCCAGCAGCTTAGGCCAAGAGACCCAGCAGTTC. Residues: CASSLGQETQQF.

In its sample, this clonotype was seen once. The V and J genes are TRBV6-2 or TRBV6-3 and TRBJ2-5; tentative D call: TRBD1 (6 bases). V lost 4 bases and J lost 10, with 25 bases in between. The germline CDR1 and CDR2 sequences are MNHEY and SVGEGT. This CDR3 has 16 residues. CDR3 bases: TGTGCCAGCAGTTTCGGGACACCCGAGAAAAGGTGTGGCCAGTACTTC. The encoded protein is CASSFGTPEKRCGQYF.

Of note for this clonotype: The junction does not match germline at one end; this may be a read error. V and J are TRBV11-2 and TRBJ2-3; D is possibly TRBD1 (5 bases). Germline CDR1 is SGHAT and CDR2 is FQNNGV. CDR3 length: 14 amino acids. The CDR3 sequence: CASSPQDTADMQYF. CDR3 nucleotide sequence: TGTGCCAGCAGCCCCCAGGACACCGCAGATATGCAGTATTTT.

About this clonotype itself: Since the CDR3 does not end with the conserved phenylalanine or tryptophan, this likely comes from a read error. It is unclear where the CDR3 begins or ends on the DNA, so no DNA is shown, and the CDR3 is as TCRdb lists it. The J gene is TRBJ2-7, the V gene TRBV2. Germline assignment: CDR1 SNHLY and CDR2 FYNNEI. From its first to its last residue, the CDR3 has 11 amino acids. The CDR3 loop is CANSEALQATL.

This clonotype appeared many times. Since a much larger clone is just one base distant, this may be a read error. J is TRBJ2-3 and V is TRBV5-1; 8 bases map to TRBD1. Per germline, CDR1 SGHRS and CDR2 YFSETQ. The CDR3 is 14 amino acids. V gave up 6 bases and J gave up 5 bases; unmatched junction bases: 8. Here the CDR3 DNA reads TGCGCCAGCAACGGACAGGGAGTACTAGATACGCAGTATTTT. This translates into CASNGQGVLDTQYF.

Remarks on this clonotype: One end of the junction varies from germline; a read error may be responsible. The V gene is TRBV12-3 or TRBV12-4, the J gene TRBJ1-6; D is ambiguous. CDR3 length: 13 residues. CDR3 in amino acids: CASRTRANSSLHF. The CDR3, as DNA: TGTGCCAGCCGCACCCGGGCGAATTCATCCCTCCACTTT.

This sequence joins TRBV5-3 and TRBJ2-1; tentative D call: TRBD2 (6 bases). TRBV5-3 is an ORF for which the function is uncertain. V lost 3 bases to trimming and J lost 7 bases, with 29 bases between them. CDR3 length: 19 amino acids. The CDR3 nucleotides read TGTGCCAGAAGCTCAAAAGACTTAGCGGACACCGTGAGAGGAAATGAGCAGTTCTTC. This gives the protein CARSSKDLADTVRGNEQFF.

Worth noting for this clonotype: An end of the junction does not agree with germline; a read error may underlie this. The rearrangement joins TRBV7-2 to TRBJ2-1; TRBD2 matches at 7 bases. This CDR3 region has 14 residues. Germline V CDR1 and CDR2: SGHTA, FQGNSA. The CDR3 sequence: CASSLAAGTNEQFF. As DNA, the CDR3 is TGTGCCAGCAGCTTAGCAGCGGGGACCAATGAACAGTTCTTC.

Regarding this clonotype: The junction differs from germline at one of its ends, possibly a read error. The chain joins TRBV5-1 to TRBJ2-2; tentative D call: TRBD2 (5 bases). CDR3 length: 12 residues. Germline V lookup: CDR1 SGHRS, CDR2 YFSETQ. The CDR3: CASSFYIGELLF. CDR3 in DNA: TGCGCCAGCAGTTTTTACATCGGGGAGCTGCTTTTT.

Note on this clonotype: The junction departs from the called germline gene at one end, perhaps through a read error. V is TRBV12-3 or TRBV12-4 and J is TRBJ2-3, with 13 bases matching TRBD2. CDR3 size: 16 residues. The CDR3 sequence: CASSRRTSGSTDTRYF. The CDR3 nucleotides are TGTGCCAGCAGCCGCCGGACTAGCGGGAGCACAGATACGCGGTATTTT.

This clonotype appeared a few times. This chain uses TRBV19 with TRBJ1-2; 7 bases map to TRBD1. The CDR3 extends over 13 amino acids. Trimming removed 5 bases from V and 2 bases from J; junction bases left unmatched: 2. Germline V CDR1 and CDR2: LNHDA, SQIVND (reference sequence). The chain's CDR3 is CASSEQGNYGYTF. The CDR3 nucleotides read TGTGCCAGTAGTGAACAGGGGAACTATGGCTACACCTTC.

On this clonotype: It is likely a read error, because the conserved phenylalanine at the end of the CDR3 is missing. The DNA is left out, because the CDR3 cannot be placed on it with certainty; the CDR3 is given as TCRdb lists it. This sequence joins TRBV11-1 and TRBJ1-6; TRBD1 is the table's D call and was not checked against the DNA. Counting both end residues, the CDR3 totals 13 amino acids. Germline CDR1 is SGHAT and CDR2 is FQDESV (reference sequence). CDR3 in amino acids: CASSRTLASPIHV.

The chain joins TRBV6-5 to TRBJ2-7; 8 bases are shared with TRBD1. The V gene's germline CDR1 is MNHEY and CDR2 SVGAGI. The CDR3 is 15 residues long. Trimming cost V 4 bases and J 2 bases; bases outside gene matches: 7. The CDR3 here is CASSSGQGRAYEQYF. CDR3 coding DNA: TGTGCCAGCAGTTCTGGACAGGGAAGAGCCTACGAGCAGTACTTC.

In regard to this clonotype: Sequence at one end of the junction differs from germline and may be a read error. V gene TRBV24-1 combines with J gene TRBJ2-3; D possibly uses TRBD1 or TRBD2 (5 bases each). The CDR3 totals 16 residues. Germline-derived CDR1 and CDR2 are KGHDR and SFDVKD. CDR3 sequence (DNA): TGTGCTACCAGTGATTTGAGGGGCGCCTCCTCAGATACGCAGTATTTT. Protein product: CATSDLRGASSDTQYF.

This chain links TRBV13 with TRBJ1-5; the D is unclear. The J call may be wrong; the DNA end is better matched by TRBJ2-3. Per germline, CDR1 PRHDT and CDR2 FYEKMQ (reference sequence). The CDR3 length is 14 residues. The CDR3 protein is CASSLGVSHQPQYF. DNA for the CDR3: TGTGCCAGCAGCTTAGGAGTGTCTCATCAGCCCCAGTATTTT.

The chain uses TRBV11-1 and TRBJ2-1, with D unresolved. V lost 10 bases and J lost 0, with 19 bases in between. This CDR3 has 16 amino acids. Germline V gives CDR1 SGHAT, CDR2 FQDESV (reference sequence). The CDR3 reads CANGPRVVDSYNEQFF. CDR3 coding DNA: TGTGCCAACGGCCCCCGGGTGGTGGACTCCTACAATGAGCAGTTCTTC. Based on the CDR3 plus reference TRBV11-1 and TRBJ2-1, the full variable domain is EAEVAQSPRYKITEKSQAVAFWCDPISGHATLYWYRQILGQGPELLVQFQDESVVDDSQLPKDRFSAERLKGVDSTLKIQPAELGDSAMYLCANGPRVVDSYNEQFFGPGTRLTVL.

Comments on this clonotype: Relative to the germline gene, one junction end is altered; a read error may explain this. The chain has TRBV13 and TRBJ2-3; D is possibly TRBD2 (5 bases). Looked up from germline, CDR1 is PRHDT and CDR2 is FYEKMQ (reference sequence). The CDR3 totals 13 residues. DNA for the CDR3: TGTGTCAGCAGCTTAACTAGGGCCGATACGCAGTATTTT. Translated: CVSSLTRADTQYF.

On this clonotype: The junction departs from germline at one end; a sequencing error may be responsible. The chain recombines TRBV14 with TRBJ2-6, with D possibly called TRBD1 or TRBD2 (5 bases each). This CDR3 contains 16 residues. Germline V gives CDR1 SGHDN, CDR2 FVKESK. CDR3 amino acids: CAGSSTQTGRANVLTF. The CDR3 DNA sequence: TGTGCCGGCAGCTCCACCCAGACGGGGCGCGCCAACGTCCTGACTTTC.

In the case of this clonotype: Mismatch with germline at one junction end may stem from a read error. CDR3 region: CASSDEGATQYF. As DNA, the CDR3 is TGTGCCAGTAGTGATGAGGGAGCTACCCAGTATTTT. The chain links TRBV6-1 to TRBJ2-3, with D perhaps matching TRBD2 (5 bases). The germline V gene encodes CDR1 MNHNS and CDR2 SASEGT. CDR3 length equals 12 residues.

V usage is TRBV6-6 and J usage is TRBJ1-1; 7 nucleotides match TRBD1. Trimming removed 3 bases from V and 7 bases from J; junction bases left unmatched: 11. The CDR3 has 15 amino acids. Germline CDR1 reads MNHNY; CDR2 reads SVGAGI (reference sequence). CDR3 bases: TGTGCCAGCAGTTATCCAACAGGGGCTATGAGTGAAGCTTTCTTT. It codes for CASSYPTGAMSEAFF.

A word on this clonotype: The junction does not match germline at one end; this may be a read error. This sequence joins TRBV5-1 and TRBJ2-3; D is unclear. This CDR3 is 16 amino acids long. Germline CDR1 is SGHRS and CDR2 is YFSETQ. The CDR3 spells CASCLNGKGSTDTQYF. As DNA, the CDR3 is TGCGCCAGCTGCTTGAACGGCAAGGGAAGCACAGATACGCAGTATTTT.

Details on this clonotype: The junction differs from germline at one of its ends, possibly a read error. The V gene is TRBV12-3 or TRBV12-4, the J gene TRBJ1-1; no reliable D call. CDR3 length: 13 amino acids. CDR3 in DNA: TGTGCCATCAGTCTGGACCGGGACACTGAAGCTTTCTTT. Translating it yields CAISLDRDTEAFF.

This clonotype is deemed medium-sized. The J gene is TRBJ1-1, the V gene TRBV5-6, with a tentative D call TRBD1 (5 bases). CDR1 SGHDT and CDR2 YYEEEE come from the germline V gene. The CDR3 loop spans 14 amino acids. Trimming pared 4 bases from V and 2 bases from J, leaving 12 bases between. The DNA for the CDR3 is TGTGCCAGCAGCCCCGTGGGACCAAACACTGAAGCTTTCTTT. Translated, it gives CASSPVGPNTEAFF.

This rearrangement joins TRBV5-6 to TRBJ2-1, with D tentatively TRBD1 or TRBD2 (5 bases each). V was trimmed by 2 bases and J by 0 bases, leaving 12 bases between them. This CDR3 contains 16 residues. The germline V gene encodes CDR1 SGHDT and CDR2 YYEEEE. The CDR3 here is CASSFRGVSSYNEQFF. The CDR3 DNA reads TGTGCCAGCAGCTTCCGGGGCGTGAGCTCCTACAATGAGCAGTTCTTC. The full variable domain, its missing parts supplied by reference TRBV5-6 and TRBJ2-1, is DAGVTQSPTHLIKTRGQQVTLRCSPKSGHDTVSWYQQALGQGPQFIFQYYEEEERQRGNFPDRFSGHQFPNYSSELNVNALLLGDSALYLCASSFRGVSSYNEQFFGPGTRLTVL.